These 26 T cell receptor beta chains share one sample of origin, sequenced in a study of cytomegalovirus exposure and HLA in healthy donors. The PCR used 60 Vbeta and 13 Jbeta primers. The protocol was immunoSEQ multiplex PCR, while the TCRdb copy is restricted to in-frame clones and leaves out a portion. In the table there are approximately 190,000 clones, 81% of which are singletons. Sequencing was done on a sample of PBMCs. These receptors were obtained from a man between 40 and 49 years old in good health and CMV-seropositive.

The J gene is TRBJ2-7, the V gene TRBV7-9; 9 bases map to TRBD2. The CDR3 contains 17 residues. The V gene end was trimmed by 1 base and the J gene end by 6 bases; junction bases not matched to a gene: 13. Germline CDR1 reads SEHNR; CDR2 reads FQNEAQ (reference sequence). The CDR3 reads CASSLEVSSGMPVEQYF. CDR3 nucleotides: TGTGCCAGCAGCTTAGAAGTGTCTAGCGGGATGCCGGTCGAGCAGTACTTC.

This sequence joins TRBV2 and TRBJ1-5; D unresolved. Germline CDR1 and CDR2: SNHLY and FYNNEI. The germline V and J ends were trimmed by 8 bases and 2 bases, with 7 bases remaining between them. This CDR3 contains 12 residues. DNA of the CDR3: TGTGCCAGCTGCCGGGGCAATCAGCCCCAGCATTTT. This sequence encodes CASCRGNQPQHF.

The rearrangement uses TRBV29-1 and TRBJ2-3; 7 bases map to TRBD2. In germline, CDR1 is SQVTM, CDR2 ANQGSEA. The CDR3 runs 12 residues. Trimming took 0 bases from V and 10 from J; bases not matched to a gene: 4. The CDR3: CSVEDQGGAQYF. CDR3 in DNA: TGCAGCGTTGAAGATCAGGGAGGGGCGCAGTATTTT.

V gene TRBV27 combines with J gene TRBJ2-7; 7 bases line up with TRBD1. Per germline, CDR1 MNHEY and CDR2 SMNVEV (reference sequence). This CDR3 region has 14 residues. V gave up 7 bases and J gave up 3 bases; unmatched junction bases: 9. CDR3 residues: CASTPGTAFYEQYF. In nucleotides, the CDR3 is TGTGCCAGCACACCCGGGACAGCCTTCTACGAGCAGTACTTC.

For this clone: At one of its ends the junction is not consistent with the germline gene, which may arise from a read error. The chain carries TRBV6-1 and TRBJ1-5; the match to TRBD1 covers 7 bases. Germline assignment: CDR1 MNHNS and CDR2 SASEGT. The CDR3 has 16 amino acids. CDR3 sequence reads: CAISAKYDRENQPQHF. The CDR3 DNA sequence: TGTGCCATCAGTGCAAAATACGACAGGGAGAATCAGCCCCAGCATTTT.

The chain is built from TRBV7-9 and TRBJ1-2; possibly TRBD1 for D (6 bases). CDR1 and CDR2 (germline): SEHNR, FQNEAQ (reference sequence). Deletions cut 5 bases from V and 0 bases from J, with 16 bases between. The length of the CDR3 is 16 residues. The CDR3 nucleotides are TGTGCCAGCAGCCGAATATCAGGGGAGACTAACTATGGCTACACCTTC. Its protein product is CASSRISGETNYGYTF.

This sequence joins TRBV30 and TRBJ1-1; 8 bases align to TRBD1. CDR3 length: 13 amino acids. With V trimmed by 5 bases and J by 0 bases, 2 bases remained unmatched. Germline assignment: CDR1 GTSNPN and CDR2 SVGIG (reference sequence). The CDR3 loop is CAWGTGMNTEAFF. The CDR3 DNA is TGTGCCTGGGGGACAGGAATGAACACTGAAGCTTTCTTT.

J is TRBJ1-6 and V is TRBV6-5; D perhaps matches TRBD1 (6 bases). CDR3 length equals 15 residues. The germline gives CDR1 MNHEY, CDR2 SVGAGI. V was trimmed by 5 bases and J by 10 bases, leaving 18 bases between them. The CDR3 sequence is CASSGTRRWDSPLHF. As DNA, the CDR3 is TGTGCCAGCAGTGGGACACGGAGGTGGGACTCACCCCTCCACTTT.

This clone came up once. The chain recombines TRBV7-3 with TRBJ2-6; no definite D call. CDR1 and CDR2 from the germline V gene are SGHTA and FQGTGA. The V end lost 5 bases, the J end lost 0 bases, and 5 bases lay between the germline ends. The CDR3 consists of 14 residues. CDR3 amino acids: CASSHSSGANVLTF. The CDR3 coding sequence is TGTGCCAGCAGCCATAGCTCTGGGGCCAACGTCCTGACTTTC.

This sequence joins TRBV7-8 and TRBJ1-1; maybe TRBD1 (5 bases). Trimming removed 6 bases from V and 5 bases from J, with 13 bases in between. Looked up from germline, CDR1 is SGHVS and CDR2 is FQNEAQ. The CDR3 has 13 residues. Written as DNA, the CDR3 is TGTGCCAGCAGTTGGAGGGACGGAACTGAAGCTTTCTTT. Amino acid sequence: CASSWRDGTEAFF.

The rearrangement links TRBV18 to TRBJ1-1, with 9 bases that match TRBD1. Germline CDR1 and CDR2: KGHSH and LQKENI. Trimming cost V 6 bases and J 4 bases; bases outside gene matches: 12. This CDR3 contains 16 residues. CDR3 coding DNA: TGTGCCAGCTCTCGTAGTTCCGGGACAGGGTTCACTGAAGCTTTCTTT. Residues: CASSRSSGTGFTEAFF. The full variable domain, in which reference TRBV18 and TRBJ1-1 provide the parts outside the CDR3, is NAGVMQNPRHLVRRRGQEARLRCSPMKGHSHVYWYRQLPEEGLKFMVYLQKENIIDESGMPKERFSAEFPKEGPSILRIQQVVRGDSAAYFCASSRSSGTGFTEAFFGQGTRLTVV.

The rearrangement joins TRBV13 to TRBJ2-3; TRBD1 might be the D (5 bases). The V end was cut by 5 bases, the J end by 4 bases, with 10 bases between. Germline V gene data show CDR1 as PRHDT and CDR2 as FYEKMQ (reference sequence). This CDR3 comprises 13 residues. The CDR3 loop is CASSGPGSDTQYF. The CDR3 coding sequence is TGTGCCAGCAGCGGCCCAGGGTCAGATACGCAGTATTTT.

The genes are TRBV6-5 and TRBJ2-1, with 8 bases identical to TRBD2. CDR3 length: 13 amino acids. J lost 4 bases, V lost 8 bases, and 4 bases had no gene match. Germline loops: CDR1 MNHEY, CDR2 SVGAGI. CDR3 residues: CASASGPYNEQFF. CDR3 coding DNA: TGTGCCAGCGCTAGCGGGCCGTACAATGAGCAGTTCTTC.

The chain couples TRBV6-1 to TRBJ2-1; possible D gene TRBD1, 6 bases. This CDR3 is 18 amino acids long. Germline V gives CDR1 MNHNS, CDR2 SASEGT. Trimming cost V 1 base and J 4 bases, with 20 bases left between them. CDR3 protein: CASSEGDIPNSLYNEQFF. The CDR3 region has the DNA TGTGCCAGCAGTGAAGGGGACATCCCGAATAGTCTATACAATGAGCAGTTCTTC.

This clone occurred once. The chain links TRBV19 to TRBJ2-3; unclear D gene. The V end lost 5 bases, the J end lost 4 bases, and 16 bases lay between the germline ends. CDR3 length: 15 amino acids. Germline values: CDR1 LNHDA, CDR2 SQIVND (reference sequence). The CDR3 here is CASSSSADIADTQYF. The CDR3 DNA reads as TGTGCCAGTAGTTCCAGTGCCGATATCGCAGATACGCAGTATTTT.

The chain employs TRBV6-1 and TRBJ2-3; 8 bases align to TRBD2. CDR3 length equals 14 residues. V was pared by 7 bases and J by 4 bases, with 7 bases of the junction left unmatched. Germline CDR1 and CDR2: MNHNS and SASEGT. DNA of the CDR3: TGTGCCAGCAAACCGGGGGGGCCCGCAGATACGCAGTATTTT. Translation gives CASKPGGPADTQYF.

The genes are TRBV15 and TRBJ2-1; TRBD1 is a possible D gene (5 bases). V was cut by 4 bases and J by 7 bases, with 14 bases left in between. This CDR3 region has 14 residues. Germline CDR1 reads LNHNV; CDR2 reads YYDKDF (reference sequence). CDR3 nucleotide sequence: TGTGCCACCAGCACGTTGGACGACAGTAATGAGCAGTTCTTC. Its protein is CATSTLDDSNEQFF.

V gene TRBV11-3 combines with J gene TRBJ2-1; TRBD2 agrees at 7 bases. J gave up 5 bases and V 5 bases, and 3 bases lay outside the gene matches. The germline V gene has CDR1 SGHNT and CDR2 YENEEA. There are 13 residues in the CDR3. In DNA, the CDR3 is TGTGCCAGCAGCCCAAGCGGGGACAATGAGCAGTTCTTC. Residues: CASSPSGDNEQFF.

CDR3 nucleotides: TGCGCCAGCAGCCTGGTGGACAGGGGAAACACCATATATTTT. It is translated as CASSLVDRGNTIYF. This rearrangement joins TRBV4-1 to TRBJ1-3; 7 nucleotides line up with TRBD1. The CDR3 totals 14 residues. The V segment lost 4 bases and the J segment 4 bases; nucleotides outside the gene matches: 4. In germline, CDR1 is MGHRA, CDR2 YSYEKL.

The J gene is TRBJ1-1, the V gene TRBV10-3; 8 bases agree with TRBD1. From germline, CDR1 is ENHRY and CDR2 SYGVKD. V was pared by 7 bases and J by 1 base, with 5 bases of the junction left unmatched. This CDR3 has 14 amino acids. The CDR3 sequence: CAINPGGRNTEAFF. CDR3 nucleotide sequence: TGTGCCATCAACCCAGGGGGCCGGAACACTGAAGCTTTCTTT.

The chain links TRBV15 to TRBJ2-3; 8 bases map to TRBD1. Germline-derived CDR1 and CDR2 are LNHNV and YYDKDF (reference sequence). The CDR3 loop spans 15 amino acids. V dropped 0 bases and J dropped 1; count of bases not matched to a gene: 0. The CDR3 DNA is TGTGCCACCAGCAGAGAACAGGGGGGCACAGATACGCAGTATTTT. Its protein is CATSREQGGTDTQYF.

Only a few counts were recorded for this clone. V is TRBV5-6 and J is TRBJ1-1; maybe TRBD1 (6 bases). Germline loops: CDR1 SGHDT, CDR2 YYEEEE. CDR3 length: 16 amino acids. The germline V and J ends were trimmed by 0 bases and 5 bases, with 17 bases remaining between them. The DNA for the CDR3 is TGTGCCAGCAGCTTGGCCCCACCGGACAGTTGGACTGAAGCTTTCTTT. Its translation: CASSLAPPDSWTEAFF.

V gene TRBV7-8 combines with J gene TRBJ2-5; 8 bases map to TRBD2. CDR1 and CDR2 (germline): SGHVS, FQNEAQ. V lost 5 bases, J lost 0 bases, and 5 bases stayed unmatched. The CDR3 spans 15 residues. In nucleotides, the CDR3 is TGTGCCAGCAGCCCCCCGGGGGGGTACCAAGAGACCCAGTACTTC. The encoded protein is CASSPPGGYQETQYF.

The gene calls are TRBV9 and TRBJ2-5; no firm D call. The V end was cut by 0 bases, the J end by 5 bases, with 11 bases between. There are 14 residues in the CDR3. Per germline, CDR1 SGDLS and CDR2 YYNGEE. This chain's CDR3 is CASSVGPSRETQYF. CDR3 nucleotide sequence: TGTGCCAGCAGCGTAGGACCTAGTCGTGAGACCCAGTACTTC.

This clone was picked up a small number of times. V usage is TRBV10-3 and J usage is TRBJ2-2; D unclear. Germline CDR1 reads ENHRY; CDR2 reads SYGVKD. The CDR3 loop spans 14 amino acids. The V gene lost 6 bases and the J gene lost 6 bases, with 14 bases spanning the gap. The DNA of the CDR3 is TGTGCCATCAGGGGCACCGGTATTGCCGGGGAGCTGTTTTTT. Protein product: CAIRGTGIAGELFF.

The chain joins TRBV5-4 to TRBJ2-5; D possibly corresponds to TRBD1 (6 bases). Germline CDR1 SGHNT, CDR2 YYREEE (reference sequence). Trimming left V 4 bases short and J 5 bases short, with 9 bases between. The CDR3 loop spans 12 amino acids. CDR3 protein: CASSPTGETQYF. CDR3 bases: TGTGCCAGCAGCCCCACAGGGGAGACCCAGTACTTC.